The 14 T cell receptor beta chains listed next were all sequenced from one sample in a study of beta chain features in type 1 diabetes. Reverse transcribing all isolated RNA meant expressed TCRB transcripts were sequenced. The assay was immunoSEQ multiplex PCR, and TCRdb's table has in-frame clones only and misses some. The sample holds about 900,000 clones, around a sixth seen once. Sequenced input: naive CD4+ T cells from blood. The receptors here all came from a woman between 18 and 29 years old in good health.

This clone was seen a handful of times. V gene TRBV7-2 combines with J gene TRBJ1-5, with D hard to call. CDR1 is SGHTA, CDR2 FQGNSA, per germline. The length of the CDR3 is 13 residues. V lost 2 bases and J lost 6, with 8 bases in between. The CDR3 DNA reads TGTGCCAGCAGCTTATCGGGGAGTCAGCCCCAGCATTTT. It is translated as CASSLSGSQPQHF.

About this clone: Other DNA sequences of this sample code for an identical CDR3. The chain is built from TRBV9 and TRBJ2-1; tentatively, D is TRBD2 (6 bases). The CDR3 covers 13 residues. V lost 1 base, J lost 8 bases, and 10 bases lay in between. Germline V gene lookup returns CDR1 SGDLS and CDR2 YYNGEE. The CDR3 DNA reads as TGTGCCAGCAGCGTATCCGGGAGCTATGAGCAGTTCTTC. Its translation is CASSVSGSYEQFF.

As DNA, the CDR3 is TGTGCCAGTAGTGACACTGCCGGCGATGGAAACGTCCTGACTTTC. This encodes CASSDTAGDGNVLTF. The chain has TRBV19 and TRBJ2-6; D unresolved. CDR1 LNHDA and CDR2 SQIVND come from the germline V gene (reference sequence). This CDR3 region has 15 residues. V was shortened by 5 bases and J by 10 bases, with 18 bases between the two germline ends. The variable domain in full, completed from reference TRBV19 and TRBJ2-6, reads DGGITQSPKYLFRKEGQNVTLSCEQNLNHDAMYWYRQDPGQGLRLIYYSQIVNDFQKGDIAEGYSVSREKKESFPLTVTSAQKNPTAFYLCASSDTAGDGNVLTFGAGSRLTVL.

J is TRBJ1-1 and V is TRBV5-4; no clear D gene. Germline CDR1 SGHNT, CDR2 YYREEE (reference sequence). This CDR3 is built from 15 residues. V shed 0 bases and J shed 0 bases, with 9 bases lying between them. The CDR3 coding sequence is TGTGCCAGCAGCTTGGCTGGACGGATGAACACTGAAGCTTTCTTT. Protein: CASSLAGRMNTEAFF.

The V call is TRBV9, the J call TRBJ2-5, with TRBD1 as a possible D gene (6 bases). Looked up from germline, CDR1 is SGDLS and CDR2 is YYNGEE. CDR3 size: 12 residues. Trimming stripped 5 bases from V and 5 bases from J, with 10 bases between. CDR3 protein: CASSTGSETQYF. CDR3 sequence (DNA): TGTGCCAGCAGTACAGGGTCTGAGACCCAGTACTTC.

This clone was picked up a small number of times. The V gene is TRBV15, the J gene TRBJ2-2; possibly TRBD2 for D (6 bases). Germline V lookup: CDR1 LNHNV, CDR2 YYDKDF (reference sequence). The CDR3 covers 15 residues. Deletions cut 0 bases from V and 5 bases from J, with 10 bases between. For the CDR3, the DNA is TGTGCCACCAGCAGAGATAGCGGAATTACCGGGGAGCTGTTTTTT. Its translation: CATSRDSGITGELFF.

V usage is TRBV14 and J usage is TRBJ1-4; D ambiguous. V gave up 2 bases and J gave up 5 bases, with 12 bases separating them. Germline V gene lookup returns CDR1 SGHDN and CDR2 FVKESK. The CDR3 totals 15 residues. The CDR3 region has the DNA TGTGCCAGCAGCCAAACCGGATGGTACAATGAAAAACTGTTTTTT. This encodes CASSQTGWYNEKLFF.

The chain is built from TRBV27 and TRBJ2-7; D uncertain. Trimming pared 3 bases from V and 2 bases from J, leaving 14 bases between. This CDR3 spans 15 amino acids. CDR1 and CDR2 from the germline V gene are MNHEY and SMNVEV (reference sequence). In DNA form, the CDR3 reads TGTGCCAGCAGTTTTCTGGCGTATCCTCCCTACGAGCAGTACTTC. Its translation: CASSFLAYPPYEQYF.

The chain is built from TRBV7-9 and TRBJ2-7; 10 nucleotides align to TRBD1. Germline V gene lookup returns CDR1 SEHNR and CDR2 FQNEAQ (reference sequence). The CDR3 spans 14 residues. Trimming cost V 7 bases and J 3 bases; bases outside gene matches: 6. CDR3 DNA sequence: TGTGCCAGCACCACCGGGACAGGGGTCTACGAGCAGTACTTC. Protein product: CASTTGTGVYEQYF.

This clone was picked up a small number of times. This chain uses TRBV7-3 with TRBJ2-2; no reliable D call. Germline V gives CDR1 SGHTA, CDR2 FQGTGA. V dropped 6 bases and J dropped 1 base, with 9 bases sitting between them. The CDR3 length is 14 residues. DNA for the CDR3: TGTGCCAGCAGTCCTTCAAGGAACACCGGGGAGCTGTTTTTT. This codes for CASSPSRNTGELFF. The full variable domain, completed using reference TRBV7-3 and TRBJ2-2, is GAGVSQTPSNKVTEKGKYVELRCDPISGHTALYWYRQSLGQGPEFLIYFQGTGAADDSGLPNDRFFAVRPEGSVSTLKIQRTERGDSAVYLCASSPSRNTGELFFGEGSRLTVL.

The genes are TRBV2 and TRBJ2-7, with D uncertain. Germline V gene lookup returns CDR1 SNHLY and CDR2 FYNNEI. V gave up 5 bases and J gave up 4 bases, with 12 bases separating them. This CDR3 has 13 residues. CDR3 DNA: TGTGCCAGCAGTTTTCTAGTTTTATACGAGCAGTACTTC. Translating it yields CASSFLVLYEQYF.

As regards this clone: The same CDR3 is also encoded by other DNA sequences in this sample. V is TRBV18 and J is TRBJ2-5, with unresolved D. Per the germline V gene, CDR1 is KGHSH and CDR2 is LQKENI. With 5 bases removed from V and 5 bases from J, the gap between germline ends came to 6 bases. CDR3 length: 11 residues. In DNA, the CDR3 is TGTGCCAGCTCAGACGGTGAGACCCAGTACTTC. Its translation: CASSDGETQYF.

The chain employs TRBV2 and TRBJ1-2; a possible D gene is TRBD1 (5 bases). Germline loops: CDR1 SNHLY, CDR2 FYNNEI. The V end was cut by 8 bases, the J end by 0 bases, with 7 bases between. This CDR3 spans 12 amino acids. In DNA, the CDR3 is TGTGCCAGCCGGGGACCTAACTATGGCTACACCTTC. Translated: CASRGPNYGYTF.

J is TRBJ2-2 and V is TRBV5-4; no firm D call. Trimming left V 2 bases short and J 4 bases short, with 6 bases between. This CDR3 is built from 13 residues. Germline V gene sequence: CDR1 SGHNT, CDR2 YYREEE (reference sequence). CDR3 amino acids: CASSFSVTGELFF. In DNA form, the CDR3 reads TGTGCCAGCAGCTTTTCGGTCACCGGGGAGCTGTTTTTT.